The 24 T cell receptor beta chains below were found in one sample sequenced in a study of blood T cell repertoires in COVID-19. Profiled with immunoSEQ multiplex PCR; TCRdb holds only in-frame clones, not every one. The sample has about 260,000 clones, over 80% seen once. Sequencing input: peripheral blood. The receptors here all came from a woman between 40 and 55 years old who had recovered from COVID-19.

The chain carries TRBV5-1 and TRBJ1-1; the D is unclear. Germline V gene sequence: CDR1 SGHRS, CDR2 YFSETQ. The ends were cut back, 6 bases at V and 3 bases at J, with 21 bases in the middle. The CDR3 extends over 16 amino acids. CDR3 loop: CASTSLAAGGHTEAFF. In DNA, the CDR3 is TGCGCCAGCACCTCACTGGCCGCAGGAGGGCACACTGAAGCTTTCTTT.

CDR3 protein: CASSYGQGGSFGETQYF. The CDR3 DNA reads as TGCGCCAGCAGCTATGGACAGGGGGGCTCATTTGGGGAGACCCAGTACTTC. The V gene is TRBV5-1, the J gene TRBJ2-5; TRBD1 agrees at 10 bases. V gave up 3 bases and J gave up 5 bases; unmatched junction bases: 13. This CDR3 spans 17 amino acids. CDR1 and CDR2 from the germline V gene are SGHRS and YFSETQ.

The chain employs TRBV7-9 and TRBJ2-2; D is perhaps TRBD2 (6 bases). Between the trimmed V and J ends, which lost 5 bases and 5 bases, there was a span of 9 bases. The CDR3 spans 13 residues. CDR1 is SEHNR and CDR2 is FQNEAQ in the germline V gene (reference sequence). The CDR3 bases are TGTGCCAGCAGCCCGGCGGGGACCGGGGAGCTGTTTTTT. Amino acids: CASSPAGTGELFF.

This chain links TRBV6-5 with TRBJ1-2, with 8 bases that match TRBD1. The CDR3 has 15 residues. Germline V lookup: CDR1 MNHEY, CDR2 SVGAGI. V lost 0 bases, J lost 7 bases, and 7 bases stayed unmatched. The CDR3 sequence is CASSYSAGGEAGYTF. In DNA, the CDR3 is TGTGCCAGCAGTTACTCTGCAGGGGGCGAGGCTGGCTACACCTTC.

The V and J genes are TRBV29-1 and TRBJ2-3, with D perhaps matching TRBD1 (7 bases). Germline assignment: CDR1 SQVTM and CDR2 ANQGSEA. Trimming stripped 5 bases from V and 4 bases from J, with 19 bases between. This CDR3 has 15 residues. Here the CDR3 DNA reads TGCAGCGTTAAAAAAATGCAGGGGGGATCAGATACGCAGTATTTT. As protein: CSVKKMQGGSDTQYF.

The chain is built from TRBV30 and TRBJ1-2; 8 nucleotides align to TRBD1. This CDR3 is built from 15 residues. Trimming cost V 2 bases and J 1 base; bases outside gene matches: 6. In germline, CDR1 is GTSNPN, CDR2 SVGIG (reference sequence). This chain's CDR3 is CAWSPGTGFNYGYTF. DNA of the CDR3: TGTGCCTGGAGTCCCGGGACAGGCTTTAACTATGGCTACACCTTC.

This clone was seen at least ten times. V gene TRBV4-1 combines with J gene TRBJ2-7; 10 nucleotides line up with TRBD2. Trimming took 3 bases from V and 3 from J; bases not matched to a gene: 5. Germline CDR1 MGHRA, CDR2 YSYEKL. The CDR3 is 15 residues long. CDR3 DNA: TGCGCCAGCAGCCACAGGACTAGCGGTATCTACGAGCAGTACTTC. Amino acid sequence: CASSHRTSGIYEQYF.

This chain connects TRBV2 to TRBJ1-5; D is unclear. Looked up from germline, CDR1 is SNHLY and CDR2 is FYNNEI. CDR3 length: 12 amino acids. The germline V and J ends were trimmed by 4 bases and 10 bases, with 11 bases remaining between them. The CDR3 loop is CASSAAAQPQHF. CDR3 nucleotides: TGTGCCAGCAGTGCGGCGGCCCAACCCCAGCATTTT.

The rearrangement links TRBV6-5 to TRBJ2-1, with 9 bases that match TRBD1. This CDR3 spans 15 amino acids. Germline loops: CDR1 MNHEY, CDR2 SVGAGI. Germline trimming cut 6 bases from V and 3 bases from J; bases unmatched to any gene: 6. CDR3 nucleotide sequence: TGTGCCAGCAGGTCCGGGACAGGGAACTACAATGAGCAGTTCTTC. It is translated as CASRSGTGNYNEQFF.

The J gene is TRBJ2-4, the V gene TRBV9; possibly TRBD2 for D (7 bases). CDR3 length: 14 residues. Trimming removed 4 bases from V and 9 bases from J, with 17 bases in between. From germline, CDR1 is SGDLS and CDR2 YYNGEE. As DNA, the CDR3 is TGTGCCAGCAGCTCGAGCAGGGAGGGGGTCATTCAGTACTTC. Translated, it gives CASSSSREGVIQYF.

The rearrangement uses TRBV11-3 and TRBJ1-1, with D perhaps matching TRBD1 (6 bases). The ends were cut back, 4 bases at V and 4 bases at J, with 19 bases in the middle. The CDR3 has 16 residues. Germline CDR1 is SGHNT and CDR2 is YENEEA. CDR3 sequence reads: CASSYRVPRGPTEAFF. In DNA form, the CDR3 reads TGTGCCAGCAGCTACCGGGTCCCCAGGGGCCCCACTGAAGCTTTCTTT.

The V and J genes are TRBV2 and TRBJ2-7; 7 bases agree with TRBD1. Trimming at V came to 5 bases and at J to 3 bases, leaving 7 bases not matched to a gene. CDR3 length: 14 residues. Per the germline V gene, CDR1 is SNHLY and CDR2 is FYNNEI. CDR3 sequence reads: CASSQTGLIYEQYF. CDR3 DNA sequence: TGTGCCAGCAGTCAGACAGGGTTAATCTACGAGCAGTACTTC.

This chain links TRBV28 with TRBJ1-5; no firm D call. The CDR3 extends over 13 amino acids. Germline V gene sequence: CDR1 MDHEN, CDR2 SYDVKM. Trimming stripped 1 base from V and 4 bases from J, with 5 bases between. CDR3 DNA: TGTGCCAGCAGTTTATCACGGAATCAGCCCCAGCATTTT. Encoded protein: CASSLSRNQPQHF.

The gene calls are TRBV24-1 and TRBJ2-5, with 7 bases lining up with TRBD1. The junction had 1 base not matched to a gene; V was cut back by 7 bases and J by 0 bases. The CDR3 is made up of 13 amino acids. CDR1 KGHDR and CDR2 SFDVKD come from the germline V gene. This chain's CDR3 is CATRGTDQETQYF. CDR3 DNA sequence: TGTGCCACCAGAGGGACAGACCAAGAGACCCAGTACTTC.

This clone was detected once. The V gene is TRBV9, the J gene TRBJ1-1, with TRBD1 matching over 7 bases. Per germline, CDR1 SGDLS and CDR2 YYNGEE. V lost 0 bases and J lost 1; bases outside the gene matches: 9. CDR3 length: 17 amino acids. The CDR3 loop is CASSVGDRVGKNTEAFF. The DNA for the CDR3 is TGTGCCAGCAGCGTAGGAGACAGGGTTGGTAAGAACACTGAAGCTTTCTTT.

The genes are TRBV11-2 and TRBJ2-7; tentative D call: TRBD2 (5 bases). Germline CDR1 is SGHAT and CDR2 is FQNNGV. Between the trimmed V and J ends, which lost 6 bases and 1 base, there was a span of 16 bases. The CDR3 length is 15 residues. CDR3 loop: CASRARGQASYEQYF. CDR3 coding DNA: TGTGCCAGCAGAGCCCGAGGGCAGGCTTCCTACGAGCAGTACTTC.

This chain joins TRBV6-1 and TRBJ1-5; D gene unclear. CDR1 MNHNS and CDR2 SASEGT come from the germline V gene. Trimming took 0 bases from V and 5 from J, leaving 11 bases between them. This CDR3 spans 15 amino acids. CDR3 sequence: CASSEALTNYQPQHF. CDR3 sequence (DNA): TGTGCCAGCAGTGAAGCGCTGACAAACTATCAGCCCCAGCATTTT.

The CDR3: CATSRGVAGGPWDEQFF. The CDR3 bases are TGTGCCACCAGCAGAGGAGTAGCGGGGGGCCCCTGGGATGAGCAGTTCTTC. The gene calls are TRBV15 and TRBJ2-1; 10 bases are a match to TRBD2. The germline V gene encodes CDR1 LNHNV and CDR2 YYDKDF (reference sequence). This CDR3 has 17 residues. The junction had 11 bases not matched to a gene; V was cut back by 1 base and J by 8 bases.

This rearrangement joins TRBV7-6 to TRBJ2-7, with a weak D call TRBD2 (5 bases). The CDR3 extends over 14 amino acids. Per germline, CDR1 SGHVS and CDR2 FNYEAQ. The ends were cut back, 4 bases at V and 3 bases at J, with 13 bases in the middle. CDR3 DNA sequence: TGTGCCAGCAGCTCCCCTCCGGGAAGCTACGAGCAGTACTTC. It specifies CASSSPPGSYEQYF.

J is TRBJ2-1 and V is TRBV19; 9 bases are a match to TRBD2. CDR1 is LNHDA and CDR2 is SQIVND in the germline V gene (reference sequence). V was clipped by 3 bases and J by 4 bases; unmatched bases: 7. The CDR3 spans 16 residues. Written as DNA, the CDR3 is TGTGCCAGTAGTATTTTAAGCGGGGGGCGATACAATGAGCAGTTCTTC. Amino acid sequence: CASSILSGGRYNEQFF.

The rearrangement joins TRBV5-4 to TRBJ1-6, with TRBD1 matching over 9 bases. After removal of 1 base from V and 8 bases from J, the junction contained 4 bases not matched to a gene. CDR1 SGHNT and CDR2 YYREEE come from the germline V gene (reference sequence). There are 15 residues in the CDR3. This chain's CDR3 is CASSLKTGGDSPLHF. The CDR3 DNA reads TGTGCCAGCAGCTTGAAAACAGGGGGCGATTCACCCCTCCACTTT.

The rearrangement links TRBV30 to TRBJ2-7, with 7 bases fitting TRBD1. The CDR3 totals 17 residues. Trimming took 3 bases from V and 2 from J; bases not matched to a gene: 16. The germline V gene has CDR1 GTSNPN and CDR2 SVGIG (reference sequence). In nucleotides, the CDR3 is TGTGCCTGGAGAGGCTCCGAGGGGACAGTCCGCACCTACGAGCAGTACTTC. It encodes CAWRGSEGTVRTYEQYF.

This chain joins TRBV25-1 and TRBJ1-1; possibly TRBD1 for D (5 bases). The CDR3 loop spans 12 amino acids. Germline values: CDR1 MGHDK, CDR2 SYGVNS. Trimming cost V 8 bases and J 0 bases, with 7 bases left between them. This CDR3 is CASGTLNTEAFF. Here the CDR3 DNA reads TGTGCCAGCGGGACTCTGAACACTGAAGCTTTCTTT.

This clone showed up just a few times. The V call is TRBV2, the J call TRBJ2-5; 7 bases agree with TRBD2. Germline CDR1 SNHLY, CDR2 FYNNEI. V trimming: 3 bases; J trimming: 5 bases; junction bases outside the gene matches: 3. CDR3 length: 13 residues. The CDR3 nucleotides are TGTGCCAGCAGTGACGTTAGCGGGGAGACCCAGTACTTC. The encoded protein is CASSDVSGETQYF.